Sequencing of this T cell receptor beta chain was carried out in a study of T cells after yellow fever vaccination. Study results and limitations: FACS-sorted repertoires might harbor abundant contaminating clonotypes from the bulk population. Reappearance after the booster was seen for most primary-vaccination clones, at 96% CD4 and around 90% CD8.

Trimming at V came to 5 bases and at J to 0 bases, leaving 13 bases not matched to a gene. Germline CDR1 is SGHTA and CDR2 is FQGNSA. The CDR3 is 17 amino acids. A few counts support this clonotype. Its antigen is unidentified. MiXCR, applied by TCRdb to the 5' RACE reads, yields one record per CDR3 protein. The sample yields some 350,000 distinct CDR3 sequences, under 5% seen once. The chain carries TRBV7-2 and TRBJ2-7; 7 bases match TRBD1. The clonotype comes from a man aged 18 to 29 who received the YFV17D yellow fever vaccine. This specimen was PBMCs, taken 5 days after the yellow fever booster vaccination. CDR3: CASSRRAGTAVSYEQYF. The CDR3 nucleotides read TGTGCCAGCAGCCGACGGGCCGGGACAGCGGTCTCCTACGAGCAGTACTTC.